The 32 T cell receptor beta chains below come from one sample, sequenced in a study of OX40 agonist ivuxolimab in advanced cancers. The data were produced by immunoSEQ multiplex PCR, yet TCRdb's version contains in-frame clones alone and is incomplete. Of approximately 50,000 clones listed, roughly 80% are singletons. Source: CD4+ or CD8+ T cells sorted from blood, taken in a trial of the OX40 agonist ivuxolimab. The receptors shown here come from an adult with an advanced solid tumor such as melanoma, head and neck, liver or kidney cancer.

This chain links TRBV10-3 with TRBJ2-1; D gene unclear. Germline-derived CDR1 and CDR2 are ENHRY and SYGVKD. V shed 0 bases and J shed 9 bases, with 12 bases lying between them. The CDR3 extends over 14 amino acids. CDR3 sequence reads: CAISESTAQTEQFF. The DNA for the CDR3 is TGTGCCATCAGTGAGTCTACAGCCCAAACTGAGCAGTTCTTC.

This clone has a single count. V and J are TRBV27 and TRBJ1-6; D might be TRBD1 (6 bases). This CDR3 is built from 16 residues. Trimming stripped 4 bases from V and 6 bases from J, with 16 bases between. Germline V lookup: CDR1 MNHEY, CDR2 SMNVEV (reference sequence). As DNA, the CDR3 is TGTGCCAGCAGTTCTCTTGGGGGCAGAGGTAATTCACCCCTCCACTTT. Its protein is CASSSLGGRGNSPLHF.

The rearrangement links TRBV28 to TRBJ1-1; 10 nucleotides line up with TRBD1. This CDR3 is built from 16 residues. The germline CDR1 and CDR2 sequences are MDHEN and SYDVKM. With 1 base clipped from V and 4 bases from J, the junction kept 6 bases outside the gene matches. The CDR3 loop is CASSLLGQGDGTEAFF. Written as DNA, the CDR3 is TGTGCCAGCAGTTTATTAGGACAGGGGGATGGCACTGAAGCTTTCTTT. Full variable domain (missing parts from reference TRBV28 and TRBJ1-1): DVKVTQSSRYLVKRTGEKVFLECVQDMDHENMFWYRQDPGLGLRLIYFSYDVKMKEKGDIPEGYSVSREKKERFSLILESASTNQTSMYLCASSLLGQGDGTEAFFGQGTRLTVV.

This chain uses TRBV19 with TRBJ1-6; tentative D call: TRBD1 (6 bases). The CDR3 has 14 amino acids. Germline CDR1 is LNHDA and CDR2 is SQIVND (reference sequence). V gave up 8 bases and J gave up 8 bases, with 16 bases separating them. Here the CDR3 DNA reads TGTGCCAGTGGAGGGGGGAGACTTGATTCACCCCTCCACTTT. Translating it yields CASGGGRLDSPLHF. Drawing the rest from reference TRBV19 and TRBJ1-6, the complete variable domain is DGGITQSPKYLFRKEGQNVTLSCEQNLNHDAMYWYRQDPGQGLRLIYYSQIVNDFQKGDIAEGYSVSREKKESFPLTVTSAQKNPTAFYLCASGGGRLDSPLHFGNGTRLTVT.

The table lists this clone with a count of one. V gene TRBV7-2 combines with J gene TRBJ2-4, with 7 bases fitting TRBD2. The CDR3 contains 13 residues. Germline V gives CDR1 SGHTA, CDR2 FQGNSA. V lost 2 bases and J lost 7; bases outside the gene matches: 2. The CDR3, as DNA: TGTGCCAGCAGCTTACAGGGAGGGAACATTCAGTACTTC. Amino acid sequence: CASSLQGGNIQYF.

There are a few counts of this clone. V is TRBV6-9 and J is TRBJ1-6, with D perhaps matching TRBD1 (6 bases). Germline CDR1 reads MNHGY; CDR2 reads SVAAGI. V was shortened by 6 bases and J by 4 bases, with 19 bases between the two germline ends. The CDR3 is 17 residues long. The CDR3 reads CASSRVRGRGYNSPLHF. The CDR3 region has the DNA TGTGCCAGCAGCCGCGTTAGAGGCAGGGGTTATAATTCACCCCTCCACTTT.

The rearrangement links TRBV18 to TRBJ1-2; unclear D gene. Germline V gives CDR1 KGHSH, CDR2 LQKENI. With 4 bases removed from V and 4 bases from J, the gap between germline ends came to 16 bases. The length of the CDR3 is 15 residues. The CDR3, as DNA: TGTGCCAGCTCACTCCCGGACTCTAAGATCTATGGCTACACCTTC. Translating it yields CASSLPDSKIYGYTF.

V usage is TRBV2 and J usage is TRBJ2-7; D not certain. CDR3 length: 15 amino acids. CDR1 is SNHLY and CDR2 is FYNNEI in the germline V gene. Deletions cut 4 bases from V and 2 bases from J, with 15 bases between. The CDR3 sequence: CASSALTRATYEQYF. CDR3 nucleotide sequence: TGTGCCAGCAGTGCCCTGACACGCGCGACCTACGAGCAGTACTTC.

V is TRBV30 and J is TRBJ1-1; 7 nucleotides align to TRBD1. From germline, CDR1 is GTSNPN and CDR2 SVGIG (reference sequence). V was clipped by 4 bases and J by 0 bases; unmatched bases: 5. This CDR3 spans 14 amino acids. CDR3 sequence (DNA): TGTGCCTGGAACAGGGGAACTGTGAACACTGAAGCTTTCTTT. This codes for CAWNRGTVNTEAFF.

The gene calls are TRBV19 and TRBJ1-1; TRBD1 agrees at 9 bases. CDR1 is LNHDA, CDR2 SQIVND, per germline (reference sequence). V was pared by 5 bases and J by 5 bases, with 9 bases of the junction left unmatched. The CDR3 loop spans 15 amino acids. This CDR3 is CASSGTGGAGTEAFF. The CDR3 nucleotides are TGTGCCAGTAGTGGAACAGGGGGCGCAGGAACTGAAGCTTTCTTT.

This chain connects TRBV7-2 to TRBJ1-2; D remains unclear. V was cut by 2 bases and J by 3 bases, with 10 bases left in between. Germline assignment: CDR1 SGHTA and CDR2 FQGNSA. This CDR3 is 14 amino acids long. The CDR3 spells CASSLNAPDYGYTF. CDR3 sequence (DNA): TGTGCCAGCAGCTTAAATGCACCTGACTATGGCTACACCTTC.

J is TRBJ1-4 and V is TRBV5-1; D ambiguous. With 0 bases removed from V and 6 bases from J, the gap between germline ends came to 3 bases. In germline, CDR1 is SGHRS, CDR2 YFSETQ. The CDR3 length is 12 residues. The CDR3 nucleotides are TGCGCCAGCAGCTTGGGGGATGAAAAACTGTTTTTT. Translation: CASSLGDEKLFF.

The chain joins TRBV14 to TRBJ2-2, with D unresolved. Trimming shortened V by 4 bases and J by 6 bases, and 9 bases separated the two germline ends. Germline assignment: CDR1 SGHDN and CDR2 FVKESK. The CDR3 is made up of 13 amino acids. The CDR3 region is CASSPQLAGELFF. In nucleotides, the CDR3 is TGTGCCAGCAGCCCCCAATTGGCCGGGGAGCTGTTTTTT.

The chain carries TRBV6-1 and TRBJ1-2; TRBD1 aligns across 11 bases. Germline V CDR1 and CDR2: MNHNS, SASEGT. Unmatched junction bases numbered 6, after V lost 0 bases and J lost 0 bases. There are 18 residues in the CDR3. The CDR3 sequence: CASSEALGQGASNYGYTF. For the CDR3, the DNA is TGTGCCAGCAGTGAAGCGCTCGGACAGGGGGCGTCTAACTATGGCTACACCTTC.

This chain joins TRBV19 and TRBJ1-4; 9 bases agree with TRBD1. This CDR3 comprises 14 residues. Trimming cost V 8 bases and J 5 bases; bases outside gene matches: 6. Per germline, CDR1 LNHDA and CDR2 SQIVND (reference sequence). CDR3 sequence reads: CASENRGRNEKLFF. In DNA form, the CDR3 reads TGTGCCAGTGAAAACAGGGGGCGGAATGAAAAACTGTTTTTT.

The chain couples TRBV28 to TRBJ1-4; D unresolved. The CDR3 sequence is 14 residues long. V was clipped by 7 bases and J by 5 bases, with 14 bases between them. Germline V gene sequence: CDR1 MDHEN, CDR2 SYDVKM. CDR3 sequence (DNA): TGTGCCAGCACTATCCTGGGGAAAAATGAAAAACTGTTTTTT. It translates to CASTILGKNEKLFF.

The rearrangement links TRBV28 to TRBJ2-7; 8 bases are shared with TRBD1. Germline CDR1 and CDR2: MDHEN and SYDVKM. The CDR3 extends over 15 amino acids. After removal of 10 bases from V and 7 bases from J, the junction contained 18 bases not matched to a gene. For the CDR3, the DNA is TGTGCCACCCGAGGCCAACAGGGGGAGGTGGGGGAGCAGTACTTC. Translated, it gives CATRGQQGEVGEQYF.

The gene calls are TRBV11-3 and TRBJ2-3, with 10 bases aligning to TRBD2. There are 17 residues in the CDR3. Trimming at V came to 1 base and at J to 4 bases, leaving 8 bases not matched to a gene. CDR1 is SGHNT and CDR2 is YENEEA in the germline V gene. The CDR3 loop is CASSLAPVSGGADTQYF. DNA of the CDR3: TGTGCCAGCAGCTTAGCCCCTGTGAGCGGGGGGGCAGATACGCAGTATTTT.

This clone was observed a few times. The rearrangement links TRBV6-5 to TRBJ2-3; D ambiguous. CDR1 and CDR2 (germline): MNHEY, SVGAGI. CDR3 length: 14 amino acids. The V end was cut by 0 bases, the J end by 0 bases, with 4 bases between. The CDR3 coding sequence is TGTGCCAGCAGTTACTCGCCTAGCACAGATACGCAGTATTTT. Residues: CASSYSPSTDTQYF.

This clone was observed a few times. One end of the junction does not line up with germline, which may come from a read error. The chain carries TRBV7-7 and TRBJ2-7; D could derive from TRBD1 or TRBD2 (5 bases each). Germline V gene data show CDR1 as SSHAT and CDR2 as FNYEAQ (reference sequence). The CDR3 is 13 residues long. The CDR3 DNA is TGTGCTAGCAGCTTGAGAGAGGGGTCCGAGCAGTACTTC. Its protein is CASSLREGSEQYF.

The chain links TRBV11-2 to TRBJ1-2; TRBD1 is a possible D gene (6 bases). Germline CDR1 SGHAT, CDR2 FQNNGV. This CDR3 contains 16 residues. V lost 4 bases and J lost 4, with 19 bases in between. The CDR3 DNA is TGTGCCAGCAGCTCAGATACAGGGTTCCCTGCCTATGGCTACACCTTC. Protein product: CASSSDTGFPAYGYTF.

The chain combines TRBV7-8 with TRBJ2-3; no reliable D call. Germline-derived CDR1 and CDR2 are SGHVS and FQNEAQ. V was shortened by 4 bases and J by 2 bases, with 1 base between the two germline ends. The CDR3 extends over 11 amino acids. The CDR3 DNA follows: TGTGCCAGCAGCTACACAGATACGCAGTATTTT. It yields the protein CASSYTDTQYF.

This sequence joins TRBV18 and TRBJ2-3; 7 nucleotides match TRBD2. Germline V gene sequence: CDR1 KGHSH, CDR2 LQKENI. Trimming at V came to 6 bases and at J to 0 bases, leaving 6 bases not matched to a gene. This CDR3 is 15 amino acids long. CDR3 region: CASSSTGGSTDTQYF. CDR3 sequence (DNA): TGTGCCAGCTCCTCAACGGGGGGTAGCACAGATACGCAGTATTTT.

The V call is TRBV6-4, the J call TRBJ2-6; D possibly corresponds to TRBD1 (5 bases). There are 16 residues in the CDR3. Germline V CDR1 and CDR2: MRHNA, SNTAGT. V was trimmed by 5 bases and J by 3 bases, leaving 14 bases between them. The CDR3 loop is CASSLNPGIGANVLTF. The CDR3 DNA reads TGTGCCAGCAGTCTAAATCCAGGGATTGGGGCCAACGTCCTGACTTTC.

CDR3 sequence: CASSEGTARGQETQYF. For the CDR3, the DNA is TGTGCCAGCAGTGAAGGGACGGCCCGTGGGCAAGAGACCCAGTACTTC. The rearrangement uses TRBV6-1 and TRBJ2-5; D call uncertain. This CDR3 comprises 16 residues. V shed 1 base and J shed 2 bases, with 14 bases lying between them. In germline, CDR1 is MNHNS, CDR2 SASEGT.

The J gene is TRBJ2-2, the V gene TRBV5-1; D is undetermined. CDR1 is SGHRS, CDR2 YFSETQ, per germline. Deletions cut 7 bases from V and 0 bases from J, with 13 bases between. The CDR3 has 15 residues. The CDR3 DNA follows: TGCGCCAGCTCTAAGAGGCAGGCGAACACCGGGGAGCTGTTTTTT. Translated, it gives CASSKRQANTGELFF.

The rearrangement links TRBV7-3 to TRBJ2-2; 7 bases align to TRBD1. V lost 5 bases, J lost 5 bases, and 8 bases stayed unmatched. CDR3 length: 15 amino acids. Per germline, CDR1 SGHTA and CDR2 FQGTGA. CDR3 in amino acids: CASSDGQAGTGELFF. CDR3 DNA sequence: TGTGCCAGCAGCGACGGACAGGCTGGTACCGGGGAGCTGTTTTTT.

J is TRBJ2-5 and V is TRBV7-2, with 7 bases aligning to TRBD2. The CDR3 is made up of 13 amino acids. V lost 3 bases to trimming and J lost 3 bases; unmatched junction nucleotides: 1. Germline V CDR1 and CDR2: SGHTA, FQGNSA. The CDR3 region is CASSFAGEETQYF. The CDR3 DNA reads as TGTGCCAGCAGCTTTGCGGGGGAAGAGACCCAGTACTTC.

The V gene is TRBV7-8, the J gene TRBJ1-6; 9 nucleotides agree with TRBD1. CDR1 is SGHVS and CDR2 is FQNEAQ in the germline V gene. This CDR3 has 14 residues. Trimming at V came to 8 bases and at J to 11 bases, leaving 10 bases not matched to a gene. CDR3 sequence (DNA): TGTGCCAGCGGTTGGGGACAGGGAGCGACACCCCTCCACTTT. Amino acid sequence: CASGWGQGATPLHF.

This clone was recorded only once. The V gene is TRBV29-1, the J gene TRBJ2-6; 8 bases line up with TRBD1. The CDR3 extends over 15 amino acids. Trimming at V came to 7 bases and at J to 2 bases, leaving 7 bases not matched to a gene. CDR1 is SQVTM, CDR2 ANQGSEA, per germline. For the CDR3, the DNA is TGCAGCGCTCGGACAGGGCTTACTGGGGCCAACGTCCTGACTTTC. Its translation is CSARTGLTGANVLTF.

This chain links TRBV28 with TRBJ1-4; a possible D gene is TRBD1 (5 bases). V lost 4 bases and J lost 10, with 13 bases in between. Looked up from germline, CDR1 is MDHEN and CDR2 is SYDVKM. This CDR3 has 13 amino acids. The CDR3 loop reads CASSSDLRVKLFF. In DNA, the CDR3 is TGTGCCAGCAGTTCGGACCTCAGGGTAAAACTGTTTTTT.

This chain connects TRBV27 to TRBJ2-3, with a possible D match to TRBD2 (7 bases). Trimming shortened V by 7 bases and J by 5 bases, and 19 bases separated the two germline ends. Germline CDR1 reads MNHEY; CDR2 reads SMNVEV (reference sequence). CDR3 length: 15 residues. The DNA of the CDR3 is TGTGCCAGCATCAAGGGGGGGGGCCTTGGAGATACGCAGTATTTT. Its protein product is CASIKGGGLGDTQYF.